This passage covers 3 T cell receptor beta chains from one sample sequenced in a study of long-term antiretroviral therapy in people with HIV. Survey level was the resolution at which the v3.0 immunoSEQ assay ran. Here immunoSEQ multiplex PCR was the method, and the copy in TCRdb shows in-frame clones only, minus some. The sample yields thousands of clones, approximately 84% seen once. The material was unsorted PBMCs, obtained nearly 2.7 years before starting antiretroviral therapy. These TCRs come from a man aged 35 to 55 with HIV.

V usage is TRBV2 and J usage is TRBJ1-1, with D perhaps TRBD1 (5 bases). CDR3 size: 17 residues. In germline, CDR1 is SNHLY, CDR2 FYNNEI. V lost 6 bases and J 1 base, leaving 21 bases between the germline ends. CDR3 sequence: CASRVLRERAANTEAFF. The CDR3 DNA sequence: TGTGCCAGCAGAGTCCTCAGGGAAAGGGCGGCGAACACTGAAGCTTTCTTT.

V and J are TRBV19 and TRBJ2-1, with 10 bases lining up with TRBD2. The CDR3 extends over 15 amino acids. V was pared by 3 bases and J by 7 bases, with 6 bases of the junction left unmatched. The V gene's germline CDR1 is LNHDA and CDR2 SQIVND (reference sequence). CDR3 region: CASSMISGGRNEQFF. CDR3 nucleotide sequence: TGTGCCAGTAGTATGATTAGCGGGGGGAGGAATGAGCAGTTCTTC.

The rearrangement links TRBV27 to TRBJ2-1, with a tentative D call TRBD2 (6 bases). The CDR3 consists of 15 residues. V shed 2 bases and J shed 3 bases, with 11 bases lying between them. The germline V gene encodes CDR1 MNHEY and CDR2 SMNVEV (reference sequence). CDR3 coding DNA: TGTGCCAGCAGTTTAGAACGGGGGAACTACAATGAGCAGTTCTTC. This translates into CASSLERGNYNEQFF.